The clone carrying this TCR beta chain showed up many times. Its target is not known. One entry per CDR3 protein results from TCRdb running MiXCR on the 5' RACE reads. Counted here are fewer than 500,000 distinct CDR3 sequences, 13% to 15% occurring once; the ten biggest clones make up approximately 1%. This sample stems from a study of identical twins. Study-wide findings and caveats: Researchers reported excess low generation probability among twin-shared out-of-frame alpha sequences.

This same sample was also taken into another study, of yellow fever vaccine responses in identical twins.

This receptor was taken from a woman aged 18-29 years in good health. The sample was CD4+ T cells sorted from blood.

The CDR3 DNA reads TGTGCCAGCAGAGTCTGGGACAGGGACGACTATGGCTACACCTTC. This encodes CASRVWDRDDYGYTF. The chain employs TRBV12-3 or TRBV12-4 and TRBJ1-2; TRBD1 agrees at 9 bases. Unmatched junction bases numbered 8, after V lost 6 bases and J lost 3 bases. The CDR3 has 15 residues.